This T cell receptor (beta chain) is drawn from a study of early stage breast cancer tumors. Study as a whole: The ER+/PR+/HER2- tumors included seven or eight ductal and a few lobular carcinomas. Each sample averaged approximately 10-fold read coverage. The study's findings and limits: Comparing each tissue with blood distinguished tumor from normal in 14 of 16 patients. Enriched TCRB sequences shared across patients were mostly commonly generated sequences.

The CDR3 is made up of 12 amino acids. V shed 5 bases and J shed 7 bases, with 9 bases lying between them. Germline CDR1 SGHVS, CDR2 FNYEAQ. On this clone: Antigen: not known.

Measured with immunoSEQ multiplex PCR; TCRdb has only the in-frame clones, and not every one. The sample includes 50,000 to 75,000 clones, 70% to 80% of them seen just once. Sequenced input: blood. This receptor was taken from a person aged 30 to 39 with breast cancer. V is TRBV7-6 and J is TRBJ2-1; possible D gene TRBD2, 5 bases. As DNA, the CDR3 is TGTGCCAGCAGCCTCACTAGAAATGAGCAGTTCTTC. The encoded protein is CASSLTRNEQFF.